This T cell receptor (beta chain) originates from a study of glioma-infiltrating T cells. Using RNA template, CDR3s of TCR alpha and beta were amplified with iRepertoire arm-PCR. In TCRdb, the multiplex PCR reads were re-called with MiXCR into one record per CDR3 protein. The sample carries fewer than 200,000 distinct CDR3 sequences, about 47% recorded once. The CDR3 is made up of 13 amino acids. Trimming took off 7 bases at V and 7 bases at J, with 17 bases between the two ends. Germline V CDR1 and CDR2: SQVTM, ANQGSEA. Sample: glioma tissue, nonneoplastic brain tissue, or PBMCs (not recorded which). The V and J genes are TRBV29-1 and TRBJ2-1, with D tentatively TRBD1 or TRBD2 (7 bases each). The receptor comes from a human donor with low-grade glioma or glioblastoma, undergoing nonglioma brain surgery, or in good health (not recorded which). CDR3 in DNA: TGCAGCGGCGAAGGGGGCGGGAGAAATGAGCAGTTCTTC. Protein: CSGEGGGRNEQFF.